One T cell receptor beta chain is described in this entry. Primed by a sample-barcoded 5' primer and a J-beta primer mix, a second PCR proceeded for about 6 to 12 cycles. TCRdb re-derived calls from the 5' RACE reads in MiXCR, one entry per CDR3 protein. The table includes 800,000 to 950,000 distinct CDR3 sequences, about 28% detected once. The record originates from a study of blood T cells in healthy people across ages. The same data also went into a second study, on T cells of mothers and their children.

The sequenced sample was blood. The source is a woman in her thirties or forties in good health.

The CDR3 spells CASSLGQGYNEQYF. CDR3 nucleotide sequence: TGCGCCAGCAGCTTGGGACAGGGATACAATGAGCAGTACTTC. The chain uses TRBV5-1 and TRBJ2-1; TRBD1 matches at 7 bases. Near its end, the DNA agrees better with TRBJ2-7, so the J call may be wrong. From germline, CDR1 is SGHRS and CDR2 YFSETQ. The CDR3 has 14 residues.